These 6 T cell receptor beta chains were all obtained from the same sample, sequenced in a study of CD8 T cells in ankylosing spondylitis. TCRdb recomputed calls from the 5' RACE reads with MiXCR, one row per CDR3 protein. This table holds about 250,000 distinct CDR3 sequences, around 32% found once. The sample taken for sequencing was blood, either unsorted or a sorted T cell fraction (not recorded which). These TCRs come from a male donor with ankylosing spondylitis or in good health (not recorded which).

The chain carries TRBV20-1 and TRBJ2-1; D not certain. The CDR3 length is 12 residues. Trimming removed 1 base at V and 7 bases at J, with 8 bases between. Looked up from germline, CDR1 is DFQATT and CDR2 is SNEGSKA (reference sequence). CDR3 in DNA: TGCAGTGCTAGAGCACGAGAGAATGAGCAGTTCTTC. It encodes CSARARENEQFF.

V usage is TRBV30 and J usage is TRBJ2-1; perhaps TRBD1 as D (5 bases). The CDR3 contains 12 residues. The V gene's germline CDR1 is GTSNPN and CDR2 SVGIG (reference sequence). Between the trimmed V and J ends, which lost 2 bases and 6 bases, there was a span of 8 bases. Here the CDR3 DNA reads TGTGCCTGGAGTAGACAGATCAATGAGCAGTTCTTC. This sequence encodes CAWSRQINEQFF.

J is TRBJ1-1 and V is TRBV7-9; D is uncertain. The CDR3 contains 13 residues. The germline CDR1 and CDR2 sequences are SEHNR and FQNEAQ (reference sequence). Trimming removed 2 bases from V and 6 bases from J, with 10 bases in between. This chain's CDR3 is CASSLLLASEAFF. CDR3 nucleotides: TGTGCCAGCAGCTTACTTCTTGCATCTGAAGCTTTCTTT.

The chain carries TRBV24-1 and TRBJ2-7; 7 bases map to TRBD2. Germline V gene data show CDR1 as KGHDR and CDR2 as SFDVKD. V trimming: 5 bases; J trimming: 1 base; junction bases outside the gene matches: 25. This CDR3 has 21 residues. The CDR3, as DNA: TGTGCCACCAGTGCGTTTTACCCGGACCAAGTGGGGACTATGACTTCCTACGAGCAGTACTTC. This codes for CATSAFYPDQVGTMTSYEQYF.

V usage is TRBV5-1 and J usage is TRBJ1-1; D is undetermined. V was cut by 1 base and J by 1 base, with 11 bases left in between. The germline V gene encodes CDR1 SGHRS and CDR2 YFSETQ. There are 15 residues in the CDR3. The CDR3 reads CASSLTQTSNTEAFF. The CDR3 DNA reads TGCGCCAGCAGCTTGACACAGACCTCGAACACTGAAGCTTTCTTT.

The chain uses TRBV7-8 and TRBJ2-3; D gene unclear. The CDR3 has 14 amino acids. V was shortened by 5 bases and J by 0 bases, with 9 bases between the two germline ends. Germline CDR1 SGHVS, CDR2 FQNEAQ. The CDR3 DNA sequence: TGTGCCAGCAGCGTCTCTTCTAGCACAGATACGCAGTATTTT. This translates into CASSVSSSTDTQYF.